This T cell receptor beta chain was recorded in a study of a mutant IDH1 vaccine in newly diagnosed glioma. At the level of the study: Scheduled for weeks 1, 3, 5, 7, 11, 15, 19 and 23, eight vaccinations were given to patients. Vaccine dosing followed radiotherapy by 4-6 weeks, or accompanied temozolomide cycles.

Assay used: immunoSEQ multiplex PCR; TCRdb lists only in-frame clones, some missing. Seen here are about 83,000 clones, 90% to 95% observed once, and the top ten hold roughly 0.6%. A note on this clone: Antigen specificity is unknown.

Time point in this sample: week 5, during vaccination. A single vaccine dose contained 300 ug of mutant IDH1 20-mer peptide, and topical imiquimod was used with it. This material consisted of PBMCs, taken from a glioma patient whose treatment included an IDH1 peptide vaccine. The TCR comes from a woman between 50 and 59 years old with glioma.

This CDR3 is CASSFGTFNTEAFF. DNA of the CDR3: TGTGCCAGCAGTTTCGGGACGTTTAACACTGAAGCTTTCTTT. The chain couples TRBV28 to TRBJ1-1; possible D gene TRBD1, 5 bases. Trimming shortened V by 3 bases and J by 2 bases, and 10 bases separated the two germline ends. The CDR3 sequence is 14 residues long. In germline, CDR1 is MDHEN, CDR2 SYDVKM.